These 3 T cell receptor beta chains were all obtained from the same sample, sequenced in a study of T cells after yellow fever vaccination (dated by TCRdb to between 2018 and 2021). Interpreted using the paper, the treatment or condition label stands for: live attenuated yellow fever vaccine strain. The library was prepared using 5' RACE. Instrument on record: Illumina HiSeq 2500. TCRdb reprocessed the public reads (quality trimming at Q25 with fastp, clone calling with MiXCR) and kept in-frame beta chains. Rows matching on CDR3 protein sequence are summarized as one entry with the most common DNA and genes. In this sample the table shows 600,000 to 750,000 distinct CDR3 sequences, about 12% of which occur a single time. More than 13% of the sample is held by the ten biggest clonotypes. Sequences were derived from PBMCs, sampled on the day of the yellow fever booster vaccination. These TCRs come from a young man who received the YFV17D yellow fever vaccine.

Written as DNA, the CDR3 is TGTGCCAGCAGCCAAGATGGGCATGAAAAACTGTTTTTT. Protein: CASSQDGHEKLFF. The gene calls are TRBV4-2 and TRBJ1-4; D gene ambiguous. Germline CDR1 reads LGHNA; CDR2 reads YNFKEQ. The CDR3 is made up of 13 amino acids. V was cut by 0 bases and J by 6 bases, with 5 bases left in between.

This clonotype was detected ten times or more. DNA for the CDR3: TGTGCCAGTAGTATAGGAGGGACAGCTCAGCCCCAGCATTTT. This translates into CASSIGGTAQPQHF. The genes are TRBV19 and TRBJ1-5, with 7 bases identical to TRBD1. Germline values: CDR1 LNHDA, CDR2 SQIVND (reference sequence). Losses at the gene ends were 1 base for V and 6 bases for J; bases not matched to a gene: 3. This CDR3 spans 14 amino acids.

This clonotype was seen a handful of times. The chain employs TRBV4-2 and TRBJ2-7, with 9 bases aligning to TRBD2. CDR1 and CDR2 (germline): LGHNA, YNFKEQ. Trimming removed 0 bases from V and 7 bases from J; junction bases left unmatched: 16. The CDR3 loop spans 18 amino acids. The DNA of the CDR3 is TGTGCCAGCAGCCAAGATCTCTCAGGGACTAGCAGCGGAAATGAGCAGTACTTC. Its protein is CASSQDLSGTSSGNEQYF.